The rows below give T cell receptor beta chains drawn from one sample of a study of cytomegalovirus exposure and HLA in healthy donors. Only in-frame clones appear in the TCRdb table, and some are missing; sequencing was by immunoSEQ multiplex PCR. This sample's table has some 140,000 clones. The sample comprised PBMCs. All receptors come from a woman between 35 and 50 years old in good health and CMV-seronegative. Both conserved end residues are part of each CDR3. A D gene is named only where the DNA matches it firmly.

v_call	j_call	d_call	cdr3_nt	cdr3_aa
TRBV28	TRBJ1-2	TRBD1	TGTGCCAGCAGAATGGGACAGGCCTATGGCTACACCTTC	CASRMGQAYGYTF
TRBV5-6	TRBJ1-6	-	TGTGCCAGCAGCCGGGAAGTTAATTCACCCCTCCACTTT	CASSREVNSPLHF
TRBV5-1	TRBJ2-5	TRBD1	TGCGCCAGCAGACGGGACGGGACAGGCCAAGAGACCCAGTACTTC	CASRRDGTGQETQYF
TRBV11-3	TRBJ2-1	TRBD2	TGTGCCAGCAGCCTCCGGCCGGCTAGCGGGGCTGGCTACAATGAGCAGTTCTTC	CASSLRPASGAGYNEQFF
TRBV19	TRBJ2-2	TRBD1	TGTGCCAGTAGTTTCGGACAGGGGGCATGGACCGGGGAGCTGTTTTTT	CASSFGQGAWTGELFF
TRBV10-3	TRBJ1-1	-	TGTGCCATCTCGACAAATGAGAACACTGAAGCTTTCTTT	CAISTNENTEAFF
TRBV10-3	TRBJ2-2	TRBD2	TGTGCCATCAGGGGGCAGGGAGGGACCGGGGAGCTGTTTTTT	CAIRGQGGTGELFF
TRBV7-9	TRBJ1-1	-	TGTGCCAGCAGCTCGGGAGGGATGAACACTGAAGCTTTCTTT	CASSSGGMNTEAFF
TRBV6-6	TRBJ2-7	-	TGTGCCAGCACTACCGGGACAAACTCCTACGAGCAGTACTTC	CASTTGTNSYEQYF
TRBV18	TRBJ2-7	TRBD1	TGTGCCAGCTCCCCGGACAGGGGGTATGGATACGAGCAGTACTTC	CASSPDRGYGYEQYF
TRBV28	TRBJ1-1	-	TGTGCCAGCAGTAGCTTGAGGGGGTACACTGAAGCTTTCTTT	CASSSLRGYTEAFF
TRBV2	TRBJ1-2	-	TGTGCCAGTCGGGAGTACAACTATGGCTACACCTTC	CASREYNYGYTF
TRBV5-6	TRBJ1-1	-	TGTGCCAGCAGCCCAGGAGGGGAGCTTTACACTGAAGCTTTCTTT	CASSPGGELYTEAFF
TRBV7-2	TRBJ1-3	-	TGTGCCAGCAGCTTAATGGTTGGTCACAGAACCTCTGGAAACACCATATATTTT	CASSLMVGHRTSGNTIYF
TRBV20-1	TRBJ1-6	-	TGCAGTGCTGCAGGGAATTCACCCCTCCACTTT	CSAAGNSPLHF
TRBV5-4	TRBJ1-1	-	TGTGCCAGCAGCCCCCCCGGGGGGCCTGAAGCTTTCTTT	CASSPPGGPEAFF
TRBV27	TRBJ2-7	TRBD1	TGTGCCAGCAGAACTGGGACAGGGGCTTCCGAGCAGTACTTC	CASRTGTGASEQYF
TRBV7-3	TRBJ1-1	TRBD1	TGTGCCAGCAGCTTGGGCAGGGGGTACACTGAAGCTTTCTTT	CASSLGRGYTEAFF
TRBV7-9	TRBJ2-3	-	TGTGCCAGCAGCTGGGCCTCAGGAGATACGCAGTATTTT	CASSWASGDTQYF
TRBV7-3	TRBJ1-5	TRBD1	TGTGCCAGCAGGTGGACAGGGGCAACCCAGCCCCAGCATTTT	CASRWTGATQPQHF
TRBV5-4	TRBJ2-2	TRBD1	TGTGCCAGCAGGCGGACAGGGGCCGGGGAGCTGTTTTTT	CASRRTGAGELFF
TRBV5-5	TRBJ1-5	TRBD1	TGTGCCAGCAGCCGGACAGGGGCTATGAATCAGCCCCAGCATTTT	CASSRTGAMNQPQHF
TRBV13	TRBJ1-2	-	TGTGCCAGCAGTCTCAAGGCACAGGTGACCTATGGCTACACCTTC	CASSLKAQVTYGYTF
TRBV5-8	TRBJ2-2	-	TGTGCCAGCAGCTTGGCTCTTACGGGGGTGCCCACCGGGGAGCTGTTTTTT	CASSLALTGVPTGELFF
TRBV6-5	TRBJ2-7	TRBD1	TGTGCCAGCAGTTCCCGGGGACAGGGCTACGAGCAGTACTTC	CASSSRGQGYEQYF
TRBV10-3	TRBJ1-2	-	TGTGCCATCAGTGAGGGGAGTCATAACTATGGCTACACCTTC	CAISEGSHNYGYTF
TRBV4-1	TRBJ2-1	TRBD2	TGCGCCAGCAGCCTTAGCGGGGGCCGTTCTCTCTACAATGAGCAGTTCTTC	CASSLSGGRSLYNEQFF
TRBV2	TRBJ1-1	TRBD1	TGTGCCAGCAGTGATTTCGGACAGGGGACGAACACTGAAGCTTTCTTT	CASSDFGQGTNTEAFF
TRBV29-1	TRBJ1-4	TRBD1	TGCAGCGTTGGGACAGGGGGCAAGGAAAAACTGTTTTTT	CSVGTGGKEKLFF
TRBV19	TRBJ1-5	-	TGTGCCAGTAGTACGGCAGGGGGCAATCAGCCCCAGCATTTT	CASSTAGGNQPQHF
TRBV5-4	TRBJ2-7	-	TGTGCCAGCAGCCCGGACCAGGGTATCGTGCAGTACTTC	CASSPDQGIVQYF
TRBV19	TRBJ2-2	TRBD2	TGTGCCAGTAGTATCCCGCTAGCGGGGGGTAAAACCGGGGAGCTGTTTTTT	CASSIPLAGGKTGELFF
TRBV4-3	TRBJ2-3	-	TGCGCCAGCAGCCAAAATGGAGAGACAGATACGCAGTATTTT	CASSQNGETDTQYF
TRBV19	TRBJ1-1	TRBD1	TGTGCCAGTAGCCCCGGGACAGGAGGCACTGAAGCTTTCTTT	CASSPGTGGTEAFF
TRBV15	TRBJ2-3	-	TGTGCCACCAGCAAGACGGACTACACAGATACGCAGTATTTT	CATSKTDYTDTQYF
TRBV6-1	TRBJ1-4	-	TGTGCCAGCAGTGGCCAGGTTCTTGGTGAAAAACTGTTTTTT	CASSGQVLGEKLFF
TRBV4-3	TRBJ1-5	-	TGCGCCAGCAGCCAAACATTGCGGGATCAGCCCCAGCATTTT	CASSQTLRDQPQHF
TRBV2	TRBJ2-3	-	TGTGCCAGCAGAGCTAGCGAGGCCACAGATACGCAGTATTTT	CASRASEATDTQYF
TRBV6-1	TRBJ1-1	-	TGTGCCAGCAGCCAACCGGGGGGCAACACTGAAGCTTTCTTT	CASSQPGGNTEAFF
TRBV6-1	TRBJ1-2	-	TGTGCCAGCAGAGAAACAGGGTCAGGTGGCTACACCTTC	CASRETGSGGYTF
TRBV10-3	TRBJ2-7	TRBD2	TGTGCCATCAGTGTGACTAGCGGGACTTCCTACGAGCAGTACTTC	CAISVTSGTSYEQYF
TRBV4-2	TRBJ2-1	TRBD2	TGTGCCAGCAGCCAAGATTCGACTAGCGGGGGGCTTAATGAGCAGTTCTTC	CASSQDSTSGGLNEQFF
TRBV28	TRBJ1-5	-	TGTGCCAGCAGTTTAGTCAGGCGACAACGGAATCAGCCCCAGCATTTT	CASSLVRRQRNQPQHF
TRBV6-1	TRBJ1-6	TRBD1	TGTGCCAGCAGTGCCCGGACAGGGGGCGGTTCACCCCTCCACTTT	CASSARTGGGSPLHF
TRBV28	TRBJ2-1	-	TGTGCCAGCAGTTTAACCAGGTACAATGAGCAGTTCTTC	CASSLTRYNEQFF